The 30 T cell receptor beta chains below all came from one sample that was sequenced in a study of T cell repertoires in cytomegalovirus infection. TCRdb used MiXCR to reprocess the reads, holding one entry per CDR3 protein. The sample records around 530,000 distinct CDR3 sequences, more than 25% being singletons. Sequenced: PBMCs. Source of these receptors: a human donor in good health (CMV status not recorded). Some clones in this sample may be carry-over from other donors' samples.

This clonotype was picked up a small number of times. CDR3 in DNA: TGTGCTAGTGGTTTGGTTGCGGCTGGGCCCTACGAGCAGTACGTC. Its protein product is CASGLVAAGPYEQYV. The chain links TRBV12-5 to TRBJ2-7, with D uncertain. Trimming left V 0 bases short and J 2 bases short, with 11 bases between. Germline CDR1 and CDR2: LGHNT and FRNRAP. The CDR3 is 15 residues long.

This clonotype was seen a handful of times. V and J are TRBV14 and TRBJ2-2; D ambiguous. Germline CDR1 reads SGHDN; CDR2 reads FVKESK. The CDR3 extends over 11 amino acids. V was shortened by 7 bases and J by 6 bases, with 6 bases between the two germline ends. In DNA form, the CDR3 reads TGTGCCAGCAAAGGGTCCGGGGAGCTGTTTTTT. This codes for CASKGSGELFF. The variable domain in full, completed from reference TRBV14 and TRBJ2-2, reads EAGVTQFPSHSVIEKGQTVTLRCDPISGHDNLYWYRRVMGKEIKFLLHFVKESKQDESGMPNNRFLAERTGGTYSTLKVQPAELEDSGVYFCASKGSGELFFGEGSRLTVL.

This sequence joins TRBV6-2 or TRBV6-3 and TRBJ2-7; the D call may be TRBD1 or TRBD2 (5 bases each). Between the trimmed V and J ends, which lost 7 bases and 2 bases, there was a span of 18 bases. The CDR3 contains 15 residues. Per the germline V gene, CDR1 is MNHEY and CDR2 is SVGEGT. The CDR3 DNA sequence: TGTGCCAGCATCCTGGGCCGGGGCTCGGCCTACGAGCAGTACTTC. Encoded protein: CASILGRGSAYEQYF.

The chain couples TRBV5-6 to TRBJ1-5, with D unclear. The CDR3 sequence is 12 residues long. CDR1 SGHDT and CDR2 YYEEEE come from the germline V gene. V lost 5 bases to trimming and J lost 4 bases, with 7 bases between them. CDR3 loop: CASSLFNQPQHF. The CDR3 nucleotides are TGTGCCAGCAGTTTATTTAATCAGCCCCAGCATTTT.

This clonotype came up many times. The V call is TRBV4-1, the J call TRBJ2-7; tentative D call: TRBD1 (6 bases). The length of the CDR3 is 15 residues. Between the trimmed V and J ends, which lost 2 bases and 2 bases, there was a span of 13 bases. Germline V lookup: CDR1 MGHRA, CDR2 YSYEKL. CDR3 DNA sequence: TGCGCCAGCAGCCAAAAGAGACAGGCCCCCTACGAGCAGTACTTC. Its translation: CASSQKRQAPYEQYF.

This clonotype was seen just once. V is TRBV14 and J is TRBJ1-2; D is uncertain. This CDR3 is built from 15 residues. Germline-derived CDR1 and CDR2 are SGHDN and FVKESK. Trimming shortened V by 0 bases and J by 6 bases, and 14 bases separated the two germline ends. The CDR3 protein is CASSQDRSLLNGYTF. The CDR3 nucleotides read TGTGCCAGCAGCCAAGACAGGTCCCTGTTAAATGGCTACACCTTC.

This clonotype was observed many times. V is TRBV7-8 and J is TRBJ2-2; D gene ambiguous. CDR1 and CDR2 from the germline V gene are SGHVS and FQNEAQ. Trimming stripped 8 bases from V and 0 bases from J, with 16 bases between. This CDR3 contains 16 residues. The CDR3 region is CASLLARVANTGELFF. The CDR3 DNA sequence: TGTGCCAGCCTTTTAGCTCGGGTCGCGAACACCGGGGAGCTGTTTTTT.

The chain combines TRBV20-1 with TRBJ2-1; 16 bases match TRBD2. In germline, CDR1 is DFQATT, CDR2 SNEGSKA (reference sequence). The length of the CDR3 is 17 residues. J lost 15 bases, V lost 0 bases, and 14 bases had no gene match. The CDR3 region has the DNA TGCAGTGCTAGAGATCATTTGGGGACCGGGACTAGCGGGGGGGCGTTCTTC. Its translation: CSARDHLGTGTSGGAFF.

This clonotype was seen more than once but under ten times. CDR3 bases: TGTGCCAGCAGCTATCGGGACGGCAATCAGCCCCAGCATTTT. Residues: CASSYRDGNQPQHF. The V and J genes are TRBV5-6 and TRBJ1-5, with D possibly being TRBD1 (5 bases). The V end was cut by 3 bases, the J end by 2 bases, with 9 bases between. Germline V lookup: CDR1 SGHDT, CDR2 YYEEEE. This CDR3 contains 14 residues.

This clonotype was observed a handful of times. The rearrangement joins TRBV7-9 to TRBJ2-3, with D tentatively TRBD1 (7 bases). Germline loops: CDR1 SEHNR, CDR2 FQNEAQ (reference sequence). The V and J ends lost 5 bases and 0 bases respectively, with 12 bases between them. The CDR3 is made up of 15 amino acids. CDR3 DNA sequence: TGTGCCAGCAGCCAGGGGGGACCTAGCACAGATACGCAGTATTTT. This encodes CASSQGGPSTDTQYF. The whole variable domain, filled in from reference TRBV7-9 and TRBJ2-3, reads DTGVSQNPRHKITKRGQNVTFRCDPISEHNRLYWYRQTLGQGPEFLTYFQNEAQLEKSRLLSDRFSAERPKGSFSTLEIQRTEQGDSAMYLCASSQGGPSTDTQYFGPGTRLTVL.

This clonotype was detected a few times. CDR3 sequence reads: CASRGGSIYEQYF. CDR3 sequence (DNA): TGTGCCAGCAGAGGGGGGTCGATATACGAGCAGTACTTC. The chain uses TRBV27 and TRBJ2-7, with D perhaps assigned TRBD1 or TRBD2 (6 bases each). This CDR3 spans 13 amino acids. V was shortened by 6 bases and J by 4 bases, with 13 bases between the two germline ends. CDR1 MNHEY and CDR2 SMNVEV come from the germline V gene (reference sequence).

This clonotype has a handful of counts. The rearrangement links TRBV7-8 to TRBJ1-1; maybe TRBD1 (5 bases). This CDR3 comprises 14 residues. From germline, CDR1 is SGHVS and CDR2 FQNEAQ. Deletions cut 9 bases from V and 1 base from J, with 15 bases between. CDR3 loop: CARGVDSRNTEAFF. CDR3 nucleotide sequence: TGTGCCAGAGGGGTTGACAGCAGGAACACTGAAGCTTTCTTT.

This clonotype was picked up a small number of times. V gene TRBV7-2 combines with J gene TRBJ1-3; D is uncertain. With 4 bases removed from V and 0 bases from J, the gap between germline ends came to 7 bases. CDR1 SGHTA and CDR2 FQGNSA come from the germline V gene. The CDR3 has 14 amino acids. The CDR3 here is CASSWPSSGNTIYF. In DNA form, the CDR3 reads TGTGCCAGCAGCTGGCCCAGCTCTGGAAACACCATATATTTT.

The chain combines TRBV15 with TRBJ2-7; 7 positions match TRBD2. The CDR3 is 15 amino acids. Germline values: CDR1 LNHNV, CDR2 YYDKDF (reference sequence). The V segment lost 0 bases and the J segment 5 bases; nucleotides outside the gene matches: 7. CDR3: CATSRDGRREHEQYV. The CDR3 region has the DNA TGTGCCACCAGCAGAGATGGTAGGCGGGAGCACGAGCAGTACGTC.

CDR3 protein: CASKGYGYGYTF. The CDR3 DNA reads as TGTGCCAGCAAAGGGTATGGGTATGGCTACACCTTC. The chain is built from TRBV19 and TRBJ1-2; D unresolved. The CDR3 sequence is 12 residues long. The V gene lost 9 bases and the J gene lost 5 bases, with 13 bases spanning the gap. The germline gives CDR1 LNHDA, CDR2 SQIVND (reference sequence).

The rearrangement links TRBV2 to TRBJ1-5; D remains ambiguous. CDR1 is SNHLY and CDR2 is FYNNEI in the germline V gene. V lost 2 bases to trimming and J lost 0 bases, with 5 bases between them. This CDR3 is 14 amino acids long. This CDR3 is CASSEQTSNQPQHF. The CDR3 bases are TGTGCCAGCAGTGAACAGACTAGCAATCAGCCCCAGCATTTT.

The DNA of the CDR3 is TGTGCCAGCAGCCTCACCCACGAGCAGTACTTC. Its protein is CASSLTHEQYF. The chain links TRBV7-2 to TRBJ2-7; D is uncertain. Germline CDR1 reads SGHTA; CDR2 reads FQGNSA. The length of the CDR3 is 11 residues. Trimming stripped 5 bases from V and 5 bases from J, with 7 bases between.

The chain carries TRBV19 and TRBJ2-1; 11 nucleotides match TRBD2. The V and J ends lost 8 bases and 7 bases, in that order; junction bases with no gene match: 10. Germline V CDR1 and CDR2: LNHDA, SQIVND (reference sequence). The length of the CDR3 is 15 residues. Here the CDR3 reads CASSQLAGEANEQFF. As DNA, the CDR3 is TGTGCCAGTTCCCAACTAGCGGGAGAAGCAAATGAGCAGTTCTTC.

This clonotype was counted only a few times. The chain has TRBV5-6 and TRBJ2-3; no definite D call. Per the germline V gene, CDR1 is SGHDT and CDR2 is YYEEEE. CDR3 length equals 12 residues. Trimming cost V 0 bases and J 4 bases, with 3 bases left between them. The CDR3 spells CASSLESDTQYF. As DNA, the CDR3 is TGTGCCAGCAGCTTGGAATCAGATACGCAGTATTTT.

V usage is TRBV7-2 and J usage is TRBJ2-6; 7 nucleotides line up with TRBD1. The ends lost 1 base at V and 3 bases at J; junction bases unmatched: 6. The CDR3 length is 17 residues. Germline V gene sequence: CDR1 SGHTA, CDR2 FQGNSA. CDR3 protein: CASSLETGWYGANVLTF. The DNA for the CDR3 is TGTGCCAGCAGCTTAGAGACAGGGTGGTATGGGGCCAACGTCCTGACTTTC.

The chain couples TRBV10-3 to TRBJ2-6; 7 nucleotides agree with TRBD1. The CDR3 is 16 amino acids. Trimming at V came to 2 bases and at J to 2 bases, leaving 3 bases not matched to a gene. The germline V gene has CDR1 ENHRY and CDR2 SYGVKD. The CDR3 DNA follows: TGTGCCATCAGTGAGACCCAGGGGGCTGGGGCCAACGTCCTGACTTTC. Translated, it gives CAISETQGAGANVLTF.

The chain has TRBV28 and TRBJ2-2; TRBD1 matches at 9 bases. The CDR3 sequence is 18 residues long. J was trimmed by 4 bases and V by 3 bases; bases with no gene match: 12. CDR1 and CDR2 (germline): MDHEN, SYDVKM. CDR3 protein: CASSLYPGTGSSTGELFF. The CDR3, as DNA: TGTGCCAGCAGTTTGTATCCCGGGACAGGGTCGAGCACCGGGGAGCTGTTTTTT.

The chain has TRBV7-3 and TRBJ2-1, with 7 positions matching TRBD1. Trimming took 2 bases from V and 4 from J; bases not matched to a gene: 5. Per the germline V gene, CDR1 is SGHTA and CDR2 is FQGTGA. This CDR3 spans 15 amino acids. This CDR3 reads CASSLFGRGYNEQFF. The CDR3 nucleotides are TGTGCCAGCAGCTTATTTGGCAGGGGGTACAATGAGCAGTTCTTC.

J is TRBJ2-5 and V is TRBV29-1; D ambiguous. Germline V gene data show CDR1 as SQVTM and CDR2 as ANQGSEA. Trimming pared 7 bases from V and 4 bases from J, leaving 13 bases between. This CDR3 spans 12 amino acids. In DNA, the CDR3 is TGCAGCGCGACCCAGGAAACAGAGACCCAGTACTTC. This sequence encodes CSATQETETQYF.

This chain connects TRBV9 to TRBJ1-1, with D hard to call. Germline V gene data show CDR1 as SGDLS and CDR2 as YYNGEE. The V end lost 3 bases, the J end lost 1 base, and 10 bases lay between the germline ends. This CDR3 is 14 amino acids long. The CDR3 sequence: CASSAGLSNTEAFF. DNA of the CDR3: TGTGCCAGCAGCGCAGGACTCTCGAACACTGAAGCTTTCTTT. Full variable domain (outside the CDR3, taken from reference TRBV9 and TRBJ1-1): DSGVTQTPKHLITATGQRVTLRCSPRSGDLSVYWYQQSLDQGLQFLIQYYNGEERAKGNILERFSAQQFPDLHSELNLSSLELGDSALYFCASSAGLSNTEAFFGQGTRLTVV.

The chain joins TRBV12-3 or TRBV12-4 to TRBJ2-1; no firm D call. The germline V and J ends were trimmed by 2 bases and 9 bases, with 11 bases remaining between them. The CDR3 has 13 residues. For the CDR3, the DNA is TGTGCCAGCAGTTTATGGGGTTTCGGTGAGCAGTTCTTC. It specifies CASSLWGFGEQFF.

The chain couples TRBV20-1 to TRBJ2-5; D is perhaps TRBD2 (5 bases). In germline, CDR1 is DFQATT, CDR2 SNEGSKA (reference sequence). Between the trimmed V and J ends, which lost 3 bases and 0 bases, there was a span of 17 bases. CDR3 size: 16 residues. The CDR3 DNA reads as TGCAGTGCTAGCGGGGAAGAAGACTGGTACCAAGAGACCCAGTACTTC. Amino acids: CSASGEEDWYQETQYF.

There are a few counts of this clonotype. The J gene is TRBJ2-3, the V gene TRBV6-2 or TRBV6-3; D is unresolved. V gave up 10 bases and J gave up 6 bases, with 23 bases separating them. Germline V lookup: CDR1 MNHEY, CDR2 SVGEGT. The CDR3 runs 15 residues. CDR3 DNA sequence: TGTGCCACATCACCACGAGCGAATGGCCGGGATACGCAGTATTTT. As protein: CATSPRANGRDTQYF.

This clonotype was detected many times. The chain employs TRBV7-2 and TRBJ2-5, with 8 bases matching TRBD1. This CDR3 region has 14 residues. Trimming took 6 bases from V and 4 from J; bases not matched to a gene: 7. Per the germline V gene, CDR1 is SGHTA and CDR2 is FQGNSA. The CDR3 here is CASSSRTGTETQYF. The CDR3 coding sequence is TGTGCCAGCAGTTCCAGGACAGGGACAGAGACCCAGTACTTC.

This clonotype was observed a few times. The chain uses TRBV20-1 and TRBJ2-4; D ambiguous. Trimming left V 0 bases short and J 7 bases short, with 10 bases between. From germline, CDR1 is DFQATT and CDR2 SNEGSKA (reference sequence). This CDR3 contains 13 residues. The DNA for the CDR3 is TGCAGTGCTAGAGAAGGGAACGGGAACATTCAGTACTTC. This gives the protein CSAREGNGNIQYF.